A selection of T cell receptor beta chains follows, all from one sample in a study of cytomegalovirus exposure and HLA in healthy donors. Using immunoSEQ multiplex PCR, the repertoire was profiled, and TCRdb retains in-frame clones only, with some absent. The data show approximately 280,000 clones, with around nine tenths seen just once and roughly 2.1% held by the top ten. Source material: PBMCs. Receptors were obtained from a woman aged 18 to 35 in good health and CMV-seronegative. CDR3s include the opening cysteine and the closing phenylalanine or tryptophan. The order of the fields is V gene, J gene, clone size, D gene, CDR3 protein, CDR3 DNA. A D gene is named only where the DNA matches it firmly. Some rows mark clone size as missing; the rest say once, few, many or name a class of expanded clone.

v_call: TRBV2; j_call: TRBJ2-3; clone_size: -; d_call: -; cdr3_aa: CASSELTAHPTDTQYF; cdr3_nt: TGTGCCAGCAGTGAACTCACCGCGCATCCGACAGATACGCAGTATTTT
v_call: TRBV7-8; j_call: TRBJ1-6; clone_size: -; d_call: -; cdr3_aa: CASRGASFGYNSPLHF; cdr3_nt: TGTGCCAGCAGGGGGGCCTCATTCGGGTATAATTCACCCCTCCACTTT
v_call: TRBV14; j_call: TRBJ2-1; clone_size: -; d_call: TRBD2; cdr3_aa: CASSLHSGGPYQQFF; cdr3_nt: TGTGCCAGCAGCTTACATAGCGGGGGGCCGTACCAGCAGTTCTTC
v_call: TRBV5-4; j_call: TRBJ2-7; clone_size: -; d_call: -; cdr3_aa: CASSLGGTATHGGEQYF; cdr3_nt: TGTGCCAGCAGCTTGGGTGGGACAGCCACCCACGGGGGCGAGCAGTACTTC
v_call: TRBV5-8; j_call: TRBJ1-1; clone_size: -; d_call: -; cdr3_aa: CASSFVPRVLGNTEAFF; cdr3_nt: TGTGCCAGCAGCTTCGTTCCCCGGGTTCTCGGGAACACTGAAGCTTTCTTT
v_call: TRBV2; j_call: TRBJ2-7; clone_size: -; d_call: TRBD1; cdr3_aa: CASVRQGSVHEQYF; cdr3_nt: TGTGCCAGCGTAAGACAGGGGTCCGTCCACGAGCAGTACTTC
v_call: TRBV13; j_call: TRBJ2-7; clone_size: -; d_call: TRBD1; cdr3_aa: CASSSRDRGSYEQYF; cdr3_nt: TGTGCCAGCAGCTCCCGGGACAGGGGTTCCTACGAGCAGTACTTC
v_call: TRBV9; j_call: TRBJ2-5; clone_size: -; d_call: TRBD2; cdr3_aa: CASSVTGGPGETQYF; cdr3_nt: TGTGCCAGCAGCGTTACGGGGGGGCCGGGGGAGACCCAGTACTTC
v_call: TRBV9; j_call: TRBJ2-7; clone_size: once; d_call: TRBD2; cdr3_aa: CASSPGLAGVEQYF; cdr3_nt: TGTGCCAGCAGCCCTGGACTAGCGGGGGTAGAGCAGTACTTC
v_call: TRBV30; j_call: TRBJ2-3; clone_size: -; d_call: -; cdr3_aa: CAWAGGPRTDTQYF; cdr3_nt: TGTGCCTGGGCCGGGGGGCCCCGCACAGATACGCAGTATTTT
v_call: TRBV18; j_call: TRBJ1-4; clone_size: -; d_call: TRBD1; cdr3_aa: CASSPPVRTGEKLFF; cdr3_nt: TGTGCCAGCTCACCTCCGGTCAGGACAGGTGAAAAACTGTTTTTT
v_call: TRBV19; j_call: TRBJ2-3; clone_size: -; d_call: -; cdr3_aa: CASSNPGGLSTDTQYF; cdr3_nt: TGTGCCAGTAGTAATCCAGGGGGGCTGAGCACAGATACGCAGTATTTT
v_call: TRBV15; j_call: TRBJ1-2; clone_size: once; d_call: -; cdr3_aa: CATRRIGGLAGYTF; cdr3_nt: TGTGCCACCAGACGGATCGGGGGGTTAGCTGGCTACACCTTC
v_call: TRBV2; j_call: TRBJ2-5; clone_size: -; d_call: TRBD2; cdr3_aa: CASRDPSGGRRETQYF; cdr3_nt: TGTGCCAGCAGGGACCCTAGCGGGGGGCGGCGGGAGACCCAGTACTTC
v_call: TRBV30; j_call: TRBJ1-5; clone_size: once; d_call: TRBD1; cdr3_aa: CAWSAGQGGKYGNQPQHF; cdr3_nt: TGTGCCTGGAGTGCTGGACAGGGTGGGAAGTATGGCAATCAGCCCCAGCATTTT
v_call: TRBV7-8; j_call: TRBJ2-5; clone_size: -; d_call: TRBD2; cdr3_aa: CASSLAGGARETQYF; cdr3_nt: TGTGCCAGCAGCTTGGCGGGGGGCGCCAGGGAGACCCAGTACTTC
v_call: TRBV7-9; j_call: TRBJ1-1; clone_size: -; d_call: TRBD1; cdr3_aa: CASSLGTGATF; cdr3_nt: TGTGCCAGCAGCTTAGGGACAGGGGCCACCTTT
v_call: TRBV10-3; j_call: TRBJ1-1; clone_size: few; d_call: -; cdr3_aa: CAISESRGNTEAFF; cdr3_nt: TGTGCCATCAGTGAGTCTAGGGGGAACACTGAAGCTTTCTTT
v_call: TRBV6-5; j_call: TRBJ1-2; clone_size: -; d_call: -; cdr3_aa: CASYVVNYGYTF; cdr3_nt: TGTGCCAGCTACGTAGTTAACTATGGCTACACCTTC
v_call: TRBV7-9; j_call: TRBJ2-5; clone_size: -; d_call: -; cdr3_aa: CSSSLTAEETQYF; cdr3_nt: TGTTCCAGCAGCTTAACGGCGGAGGAGACCCAGTACTTC
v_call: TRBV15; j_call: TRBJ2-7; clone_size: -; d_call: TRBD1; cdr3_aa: CATSSRDRATYEQYF; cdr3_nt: TGTGCCACCAGCTCTCGGGACAGGGCGACCTACGAGCAGTACTTC
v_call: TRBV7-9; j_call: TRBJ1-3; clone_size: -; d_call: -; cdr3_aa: CASSSGPGNTIYF; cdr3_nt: TGTGCCAGCAGCTCCGGTCCTGGAAACACCATATATTTT
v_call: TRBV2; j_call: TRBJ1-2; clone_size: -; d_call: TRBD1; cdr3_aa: CASSLDRGISNYGYTF; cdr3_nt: TGTGCCAGCAGTCTGGACAGGGGAATCTCTAACTATGGCTACACCTTC
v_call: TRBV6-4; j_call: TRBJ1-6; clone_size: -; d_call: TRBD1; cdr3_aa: CASSEGQNSPLHF; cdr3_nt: TGTGCCAGCAGTGAGGGACAGAATTCACCCCTCCACTTT
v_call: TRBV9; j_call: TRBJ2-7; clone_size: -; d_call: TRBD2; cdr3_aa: CASNGGGSYEQYF; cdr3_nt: TGTGCCAGCAACGGGGGGGGATCCTACGAGCAGTACTTC
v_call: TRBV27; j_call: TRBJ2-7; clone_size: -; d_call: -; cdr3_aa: CASSRDTRNYEQYF; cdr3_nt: TGTGCCAGCAGTAGGGACACCCGAAACTACGAGCAGTACTTC
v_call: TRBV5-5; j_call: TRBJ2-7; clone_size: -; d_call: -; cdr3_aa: CASSPDRAYEQYF; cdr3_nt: TGTGCCAGCAGCCCGGACAGAGCCTACGAGCAGTACTTC
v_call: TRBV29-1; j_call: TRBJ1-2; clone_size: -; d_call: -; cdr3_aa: CSAQGNYGYTF; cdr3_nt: TGCAGCGCTCAGGGTAACTATGGCTACACCTTC
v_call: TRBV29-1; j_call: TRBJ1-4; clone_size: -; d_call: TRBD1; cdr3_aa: CSVSRAGTGGEKLFF; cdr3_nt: TGCAGCGTTTCAAGGGCCGGGACAGGGGGTGAAAAACTGTTTTTT
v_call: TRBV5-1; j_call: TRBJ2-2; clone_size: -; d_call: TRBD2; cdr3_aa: CASSLVRGLAGAANTGELFF; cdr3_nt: TGCGCCAGCAGCTTAGTGCGGGGTCTAGCGGGGGCCGCGAACACCGGGGAGCTGTTTTTT
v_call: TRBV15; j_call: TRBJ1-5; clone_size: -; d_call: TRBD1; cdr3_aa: CATSRDLLRGQGPQHF; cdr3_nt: TGTGCCACCAGCAGAGATCTTCTAAGGGGGCAAGGACCCCAGCATTTT
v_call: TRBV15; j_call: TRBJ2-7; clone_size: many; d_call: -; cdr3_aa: CATSVFKVEEGLTYEQYF; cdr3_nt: TGTGCCACCAGCGTCTTCAAAGTCGAGGAGGGACTTACCTACGAGCAGTACTTC
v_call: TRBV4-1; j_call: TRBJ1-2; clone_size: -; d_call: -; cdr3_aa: CASSSMGGGGYTF; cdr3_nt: TGCGCCAGCAGCTCTATGGGGGGTGGGGGCTACACCTTC
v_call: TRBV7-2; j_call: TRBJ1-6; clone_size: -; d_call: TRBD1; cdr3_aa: CASSRQGDASPLHF; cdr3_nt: TGTGCCAGCAGTCGACAGGGAGATGCCTCACCCCTCCACTTT
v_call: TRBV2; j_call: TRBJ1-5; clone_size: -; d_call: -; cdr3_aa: CASSEEDLAGPQHF; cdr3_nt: TGTGCCAGCAGTGAAGAAGATTTAGCGGGGCCCCAGCATTTT
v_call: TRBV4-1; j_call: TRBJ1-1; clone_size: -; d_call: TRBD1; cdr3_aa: CASSQGGQVVSEAFF; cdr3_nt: TGCGCCAGCAGCCAAGGGGGACAGGTAGTTTCTGAAGCTTTCTTT
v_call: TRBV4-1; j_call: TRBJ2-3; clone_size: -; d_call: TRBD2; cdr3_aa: CASSSRTSGGLTDTQYF; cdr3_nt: TGCGCCAGCAGCTCTCGTACTAGCGGGGGGCTGACAGATACGCAGTATTTT
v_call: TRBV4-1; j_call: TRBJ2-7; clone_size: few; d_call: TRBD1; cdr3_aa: CASSQTTGTGVGQYF; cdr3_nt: TGCGCCAGCAGCCAAACGACCGGGACAGGCGTCGGGCAGTACTTC
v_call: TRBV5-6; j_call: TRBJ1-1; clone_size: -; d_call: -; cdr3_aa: CASRLGTGDTEAFF; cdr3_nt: TGTGCCAGCAGGCTGGGTACGGGGGACACTGAAGCTTTCTTT
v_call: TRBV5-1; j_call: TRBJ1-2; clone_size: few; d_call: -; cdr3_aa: CASSLAGDGYTF; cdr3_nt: TGCGCCAGCAGCTTGGCGGGTGATGGCTACACCTTC
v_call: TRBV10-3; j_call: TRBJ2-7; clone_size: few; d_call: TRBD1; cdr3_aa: CAISEDRGREQYF; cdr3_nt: TGTGCCATCAGTGAGGACAGGGGGAGAGAGCAGTACTTC
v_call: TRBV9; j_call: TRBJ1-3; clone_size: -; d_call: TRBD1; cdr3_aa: CASSVHGQVGNTIYF; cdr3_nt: TGTGCCAGCAGCGTACACGGACAGGTTGGAAACACCATATATTTT
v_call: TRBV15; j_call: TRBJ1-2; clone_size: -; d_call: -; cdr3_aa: CATSSWPSDGARDMGPYGYTF; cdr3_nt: TGTGCCACCAGCAGTTGGCCCTCGGATGGGGCGCGGGATATGGGGCCGTATGGCTACACCTTC
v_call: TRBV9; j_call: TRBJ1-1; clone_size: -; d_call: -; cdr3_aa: CASSVVGGEAFF; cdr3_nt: TGTGCCAGCAGCGTAGTCGGAGGCGAAGCTTTCTTT
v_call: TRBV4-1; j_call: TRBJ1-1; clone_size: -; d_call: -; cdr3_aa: CASSQVQGMNTEAFF; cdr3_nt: TGCGCCAGCAGCCAAGTTCAGGGGATGAACACTGAAGCTTTCTTT
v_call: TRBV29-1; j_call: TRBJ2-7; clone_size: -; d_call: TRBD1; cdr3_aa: CSVGGTGSYEQYF; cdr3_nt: TGCAGCGTTGGGGGGACAGGTTCCTACGAGCAGTACTTC
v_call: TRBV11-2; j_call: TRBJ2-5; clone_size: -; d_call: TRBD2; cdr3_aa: CASSFEGLLQETQYF; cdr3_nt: TGTGCCAGCAGCTTCGAGGGACTACTCCAAGAGACCCAGTACTTC
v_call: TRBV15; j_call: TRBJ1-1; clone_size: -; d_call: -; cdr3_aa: CATRKQNTEAFF; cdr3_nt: TGTGCCACCAGGAAACAGAACACTGAAGCTTTCTTT
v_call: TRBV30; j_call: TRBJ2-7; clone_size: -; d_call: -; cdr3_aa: CAWNNERSYEQYF; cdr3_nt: TGTGCCTGGAATAATGAGAGATCCTACGAGCAGTACTTC
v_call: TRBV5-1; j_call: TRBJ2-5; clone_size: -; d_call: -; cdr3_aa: CASSLGDIIPGQYF; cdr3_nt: TGCGCCAGCAGCTTGGGGGACATTATCCCCGGGCAGTACTTC
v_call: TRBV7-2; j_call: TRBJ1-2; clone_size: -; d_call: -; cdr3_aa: CASSLIETGNYGYTF; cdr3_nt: TGTGCCAGCAGCTTAATCGAGACAGGAAACTATGGCTACACCTTC